Each of the 12 T cell receptor beta chains below was sequenced from the same sample in a study of blood T cell repertoires in COVID-19. Data came from immunoSEQ multiplex PCR; TCRdb stores just in-frame clones and leaves some out. The sample has roughly 160,000 clones, approximately 79% seen once; the top ten hold approximately 7.6%. Sequencing was carried out using peripheral blood. Every receptor here comes from a woman in her sixties with COVID-19, enrolled during active disease.

The V gene is TRBV6-2 or TRBV6-3, the J gene TRBJ1-2; D might be TRBD1 (5 bases). Trimming stripped 2 bases from V and 10 bases from J, with 11 bases between. The length of the CDR3 is 12 residues. The germline V gene encodes CDR1 MNHEY and CDR2 SVGEGT. In DNA form, the CDR3 reads TGTGCCAGCAGTTACAAATTGACAGTCTACACCTTC. The encoded protein is CASSYKLTVYTF.

This clone occurred once. The chain couples TRBV9 to TRBJ1-3; possible D gene TRBD1, 5 bases. This CDR3 has 13 amino acids. Between the trimmed V and J ends, which lost 3 bases and 4 bases, there was a span of 8 bases. Germline CDR1 is SGDLS and CDR2 is YYNGEE. The CDR3 coding sequence is TGTGCCAGCAGCGAGGGGTCCGGAAACACCATATATTTT. It translates to CASSEGSGNTIYF. The full variable domain, with the rest looked up from reference TRBV9 and TRBJ1-3, is DSGVTQTPKHLITATGQRVTLRCSPRSGDLSVYWYQQSLDQGLQFLIQYYNGEERAKGNILERFSAQQFPDLHSELNLSSLELGDSALYFCASSEGSGNTIYFGEGSWLTVV.

This clone turned up a few times. The rearrangement links TRBV7-3 to TRBJ2-1, with 9 bases that match TRBD2. Per the germline V gene, CDR1 is SGHTA and CDR2 is FQGTGA. The CDR3 is 15 amino acids. The J segment lost 5 bases and the V segment lost 0 bases, leaving 2 bases of the junction unmatched. CDR3 nucleotide sequence: TGTGCCAGCAGCTTAACTAGCGGGGGCAACAATGAGCAGTTCTTC. Translating gives CASSLTSGGNNEQFF.

This chain links TRBV9 with TRBJ2-3; 11 nucleotides match TRBD2. Germline CDR1 SGDLS, CDR2 YYNGEE. CDR3 size: 16 residues. J was trimmed by 3 bases and V by 4 bases; bases with no gene match: 7. This chain's CDR3 is CASSQRGTSGTDTQYF. The CDR3 region has the DNA TGTGCCAGCAGCCAAAGAGGGACTAGCGGAACAGATACGCAGTATTTT.

The chain employs TRBV6-5 and TRBJ2-7, with no clear D. There are 14 residues in the CDR3. Germline CDR1 reads MNHEY; CDR2 reads SVGAGI. The V gene lost 7 bases and the J gene lost 0 bases, with 13 bases spanning the gap. CDR3 nucleotides: TGTGCCAGCACCGAGGCCCTAAACTCCTACGAGCAGTACTTC. Translated, it gives CASTEALNSYEQYF.

The chain employs TRBV5-1 and TRBJ1-1, with TRBD1 as a possible D gene (6 bases). Germline V lookup: CDR1 SGHRS, CDR2 YFSETQ. V dropped 4 bases and J dropped 6 bases, with 13 bases sitting between them. The CDR3 is 13 amino acids. The CDR3 sequence is CASSPGTTAEAFF. CDR3 bases: TGCGCCAGCAGCCCAGGGACAACTGCTGAAGCTTTCTTT.

Here the CDR3 reads CASSRRTGGGGELFF. CDR3 nucleotides: TGTGCCAGCAGCCGCCGGACAGGAGGCGGGGGGGAGCTGTTTTTT. The rearrangement uses TRBV7-9 and TRBJ2-2, with 7 nucleotides matching TRBD1. V was clipped by 5 bases and J by 8 bases; unmatched bases: 11. The CDR3 length is 15 residues. From germline, CDR1 is SEHNR and CDR2 FQNEAQ (reference sequence). The whole variable domain, filled in from reference TRBV7-9 and TRBJ2-2, reads DTGVSQNPRHKITKRGQNVTFRCDPISEHNRLYWYRQTLGQGPEFLTYFQNEAQLEKSRLLSDRFSAERPKGSFSTLEIQRTEQGDSAMYLCASSRRTGGGGELFFGEGSRLTVL.

This clone has only one observation. The V gene is TRBV2, the J gene TRBJ1-1, with 8 bases matching TRBD1. V dropped 2 bases and J dropped 8; count of bases not matched to a gene: 7. The germline CDR1 and CDR2 sequences are SNHLY and FYNNEI. The CDR3 totals 14 residues. The CDR3 nucleotides are TGTGCCAGCAGTGAACAGGGGGCGTCCCCCGAAGCTTTCTTT. Residues: CASSEQGASPEAFF.

The chain uses TRBV6-4 and TRBJ2-3; 8 positions agree with TRBD2. With V trimmed by 3 bases and J by 1 base, 0 bases remained unmatched. CDR3 length: 14 amino acids. CDR1 MRHNA and CDR2 SNTAGT come from the germline V gene. The CDR3 is CASSERGGTDTQYF. As DNA, the CDR3 is TGTGCCAGCAGTGAGCGGGGGGGCACAGATACGCAGTATTTT.

The chain employs TRBV7-8 and TRBJ2-5, with 10 bases aligning to TRBD2. Trimming took 6 bases from V and 1 from J; bases not matched to a gene: 11. This CDR3 spans 17 amino acids. Germline loops: CDR1 SGHVS, CDR2 FQNEAQ. The CDR3 sequence: CASSGGVSGRAQETQYF. As DNA, the CDR3 is TGTGCCAGCAGTGGGGGAGTAAGCGGGAGGGCCCAAGAGACCCAGTACTTC.

This clone occurred a few times. The chain uses TRBV11-1 and TRBJ2-3, with 8 bases fitting TRBD2. The CDR3 totals 15 residues. Germline CDR1 is SGHAT and CDR2 is FQDESV (reference sequence). The J segment lost 3 bases and the V segment lost 5 bases, leaving 7 bases of the junction unmatched. CDR3 sequence (DNA): TGTGCCAGCAGCGCGGGGGGAGCGGGAACAGATACGCAGTATTTT. Its protein product is CASSAGGAGTDTQYF.

This chain joins TRBV3-1 (or the pseudogene TRBV3-2) and TRBJ2-3, with TRBD1 matching 7 bases. Germline V CDR1 and CDR2: LGHDT, YNNKEL (reference sequence). The CDR3 sequence is 17 residues long. J was trimmed by 0 bases and V by 0 bases; bases with no gene match: 6. CDR3 amino acids: CASSQDRDSYSTDTQYF. The CDR3 region has the DNA TGTGCCAGCAGCCAAGACCGGGACAGTTATAGCACAGATACGCAGTATTTT.